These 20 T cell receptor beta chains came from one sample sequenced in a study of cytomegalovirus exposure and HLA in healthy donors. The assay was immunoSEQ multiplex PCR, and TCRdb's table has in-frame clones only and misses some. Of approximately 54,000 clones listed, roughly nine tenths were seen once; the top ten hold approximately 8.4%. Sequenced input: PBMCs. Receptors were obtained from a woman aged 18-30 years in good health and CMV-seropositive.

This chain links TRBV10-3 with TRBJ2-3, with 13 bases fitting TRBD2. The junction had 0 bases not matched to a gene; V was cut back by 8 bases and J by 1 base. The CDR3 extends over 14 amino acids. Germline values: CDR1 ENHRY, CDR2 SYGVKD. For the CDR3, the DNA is TGTGCCATCGGACTAGCGGGGGGCACAGATACGCAGTATTTT. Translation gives CAIGLAGGTDTQYF.

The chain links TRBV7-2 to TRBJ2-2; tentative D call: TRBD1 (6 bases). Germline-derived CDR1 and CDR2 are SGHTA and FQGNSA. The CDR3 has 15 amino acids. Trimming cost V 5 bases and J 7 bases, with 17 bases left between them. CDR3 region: CASSPSGARGGELFF. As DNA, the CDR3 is TGTGCCAGCAGCCCCTCAGGGGCCCGGGGCGGGGAGCTGTTTTTT.

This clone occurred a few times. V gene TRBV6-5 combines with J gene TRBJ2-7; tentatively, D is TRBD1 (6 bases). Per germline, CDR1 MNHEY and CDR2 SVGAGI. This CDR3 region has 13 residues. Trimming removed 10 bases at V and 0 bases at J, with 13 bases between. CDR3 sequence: CATSDRNSYEQYF. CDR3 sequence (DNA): TGTGCCACCTCCGACAGGAACTCCTACGAGCAGTACTTC.

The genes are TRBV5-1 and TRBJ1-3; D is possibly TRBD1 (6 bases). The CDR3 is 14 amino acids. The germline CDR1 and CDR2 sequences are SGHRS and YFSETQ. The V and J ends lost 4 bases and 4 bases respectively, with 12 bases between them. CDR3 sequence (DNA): TGCGCCAGCAGCGACACCCAGGGGGGAAACACCATATATTTT. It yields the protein CASSDTQGGNTIYF.

In nucleotides, the CDR3 is TGCGCCAGCAGCTCAGGGAGGGTAGGCACCGGGGAGCTGTTTTTT. Residues: CASSSGRVGTGELFF. The V gene is TRBV5-1, the J gene TRBJ2-2; 7 bases align to TRBD2. Germline V CDR1 and CDR2: SGHRS, YFSETQ. The CDR3 sequence is 15 residues long. The V gene end was trimmed by 3 bases and the J gene end by 4 bases; junction bases not matched to a gene: 6.

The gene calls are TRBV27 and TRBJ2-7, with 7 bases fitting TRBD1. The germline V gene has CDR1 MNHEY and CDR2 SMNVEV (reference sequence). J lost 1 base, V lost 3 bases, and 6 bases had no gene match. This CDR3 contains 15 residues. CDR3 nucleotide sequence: TGTGCCAGCAGTTTTGAGGGGGCCTTATCCTACGAGCAGTACTTC. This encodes CASSFEGALSYEQYF.

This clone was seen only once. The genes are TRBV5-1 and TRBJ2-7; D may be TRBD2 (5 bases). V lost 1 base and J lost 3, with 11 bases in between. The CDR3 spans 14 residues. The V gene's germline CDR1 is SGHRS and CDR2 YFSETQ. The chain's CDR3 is CASSLNVGSYEQYF. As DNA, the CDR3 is TGCGCCAGCAGCTTGAATGTAGGGAGCTACGAGCAGTACTTC.

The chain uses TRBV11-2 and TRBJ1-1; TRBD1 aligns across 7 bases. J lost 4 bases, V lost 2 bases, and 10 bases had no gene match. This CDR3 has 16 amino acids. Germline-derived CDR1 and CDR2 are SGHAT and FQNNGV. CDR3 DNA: TGTGCCAGCAGCTTAAGAGGGGGCGGGTGGATCACTGAAGCTTTCTTT. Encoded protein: CASSLRGGGWITEAFF.

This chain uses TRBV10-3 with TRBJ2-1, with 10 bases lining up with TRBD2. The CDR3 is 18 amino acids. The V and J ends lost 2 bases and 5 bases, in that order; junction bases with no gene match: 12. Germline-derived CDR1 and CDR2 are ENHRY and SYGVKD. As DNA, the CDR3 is TGTGCCATCAGTGAGCCCTATGCGGGAGCGGGGGGGAACAATGAGCAGTTCTTC. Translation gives CAISEPYAGAGGNNEQFF.

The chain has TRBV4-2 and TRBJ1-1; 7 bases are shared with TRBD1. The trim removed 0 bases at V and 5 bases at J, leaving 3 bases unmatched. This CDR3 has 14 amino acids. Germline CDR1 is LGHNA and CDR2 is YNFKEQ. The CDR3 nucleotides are TGTGCCAGCAGCCAAGAGACAGGGCGGACTGAAGCTTTCTTT. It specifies CASSQETGRTEAFF.

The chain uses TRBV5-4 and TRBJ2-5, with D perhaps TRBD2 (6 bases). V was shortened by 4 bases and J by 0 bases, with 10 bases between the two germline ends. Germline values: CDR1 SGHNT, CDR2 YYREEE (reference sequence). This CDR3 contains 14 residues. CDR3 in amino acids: CASSRTIYQETQYF. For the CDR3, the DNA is TGTGCCAGCAGCCGGACTATCTACCAAGAGACCCAGTACTTC. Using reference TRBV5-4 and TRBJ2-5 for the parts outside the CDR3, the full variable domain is ETGVTQSPTHLIKTRGQQVTLRCSSQSGHNTVSWYQQALGQGPQFIFQYYREEENGRGNFPPRFSGLQFPNYSSELNVNALELDDSALYLCASSRTIYQETQYFGPGTRLLVL.

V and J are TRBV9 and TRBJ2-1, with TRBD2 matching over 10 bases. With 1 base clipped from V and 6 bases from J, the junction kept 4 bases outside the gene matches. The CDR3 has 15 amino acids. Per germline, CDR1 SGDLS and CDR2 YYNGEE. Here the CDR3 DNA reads TGTGCCAGCAGCGTAAGCGGGGGGGCCCTCAATGAGCAGTTCTTC. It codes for CASSVSGGALNEQFF.

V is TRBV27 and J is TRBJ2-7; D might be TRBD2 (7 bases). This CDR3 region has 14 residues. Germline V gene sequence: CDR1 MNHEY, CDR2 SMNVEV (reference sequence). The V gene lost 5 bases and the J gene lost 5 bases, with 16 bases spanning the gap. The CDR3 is CASSGYREGHEQYF. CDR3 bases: TGTGCCAGCAGTGGGTACAGGGAGGGCCACGAGCAGTACTTC.

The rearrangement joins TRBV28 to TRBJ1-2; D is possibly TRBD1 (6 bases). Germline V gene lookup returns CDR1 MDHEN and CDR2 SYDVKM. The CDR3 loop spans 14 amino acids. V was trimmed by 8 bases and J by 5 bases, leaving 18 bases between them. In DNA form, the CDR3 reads TGTGCCAGCTGCAAAGGGGGGGCGTATTATGGCTACACCTTC. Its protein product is CASCKGGAYYGYTF.

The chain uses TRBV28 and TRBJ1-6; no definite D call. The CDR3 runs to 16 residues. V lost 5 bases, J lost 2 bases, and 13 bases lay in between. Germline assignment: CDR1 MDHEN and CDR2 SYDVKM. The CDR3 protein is CASSTPLGAYNSPLHF. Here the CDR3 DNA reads TGTGCCAGCAGTACCCCCCTCGGGGCCTATAATTCACCCCTCCACTTT.

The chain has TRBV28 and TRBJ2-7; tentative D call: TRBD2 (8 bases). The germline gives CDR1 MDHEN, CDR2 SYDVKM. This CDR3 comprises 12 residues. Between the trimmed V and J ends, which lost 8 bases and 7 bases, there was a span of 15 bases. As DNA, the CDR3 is TGTGCCAGCCGGGAGGGGGCAGGTGAGCAGTACTTC. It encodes CASREGAGEQYF. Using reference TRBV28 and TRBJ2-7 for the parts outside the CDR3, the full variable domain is DVKVTQSSRYLVKRTGEKVFLECVQDMDHENMFWYRQDPGLGLRLIYFSYDVKMKEKGDIPEGYSVSREKKERFSLILESASTNQTSMYLCASREGAGEQYFGPGTRLTVT.

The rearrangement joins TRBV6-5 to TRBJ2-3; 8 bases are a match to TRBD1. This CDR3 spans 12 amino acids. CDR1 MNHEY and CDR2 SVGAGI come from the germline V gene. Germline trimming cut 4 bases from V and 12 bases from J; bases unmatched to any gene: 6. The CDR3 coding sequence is TGTGCCAGCAGTTCCACAGGGGGTTATCAGTATTTT. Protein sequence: CASSSTGGYQYF.

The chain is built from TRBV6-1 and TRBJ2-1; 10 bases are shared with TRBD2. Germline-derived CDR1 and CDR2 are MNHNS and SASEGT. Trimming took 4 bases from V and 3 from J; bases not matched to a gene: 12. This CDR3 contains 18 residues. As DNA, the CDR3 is TGTGCCAGCAGTGGTCAGCGGGGGGGCCTCTCCAACTACAATGAGCAGTTCTTC. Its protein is CASSGQRGGLSNYNEQFF.

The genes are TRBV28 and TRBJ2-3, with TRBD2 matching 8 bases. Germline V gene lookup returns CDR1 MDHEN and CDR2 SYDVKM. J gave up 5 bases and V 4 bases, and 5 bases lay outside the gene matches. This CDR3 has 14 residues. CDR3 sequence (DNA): TGTGCCAGCAGTTACAGCGGGGGTGGAGATACGCAGTATTTT. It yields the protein CASSYSGGGDTQYF.

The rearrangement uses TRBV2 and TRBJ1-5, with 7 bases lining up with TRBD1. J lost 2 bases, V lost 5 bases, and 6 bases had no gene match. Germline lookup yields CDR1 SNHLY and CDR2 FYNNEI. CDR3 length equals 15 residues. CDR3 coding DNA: TGTGCCAGCAGTTGGACAGGTCGTGGCAATCAGCCCCAGCATTTT. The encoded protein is CASSWTGRGNQPQHF.